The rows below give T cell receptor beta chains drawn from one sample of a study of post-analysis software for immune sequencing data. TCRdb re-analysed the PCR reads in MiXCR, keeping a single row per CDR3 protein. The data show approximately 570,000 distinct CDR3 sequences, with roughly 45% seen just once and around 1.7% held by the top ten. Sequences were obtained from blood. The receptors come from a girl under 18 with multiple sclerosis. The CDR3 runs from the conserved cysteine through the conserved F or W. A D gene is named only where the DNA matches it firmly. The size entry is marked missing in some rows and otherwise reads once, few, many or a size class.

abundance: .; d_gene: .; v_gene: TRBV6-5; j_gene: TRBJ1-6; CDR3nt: TGTGCCAGCAGTTACTCGGTCATCCACCCTTCACCCCTCCACTTT; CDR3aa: CASSYSVIHPSPLHF
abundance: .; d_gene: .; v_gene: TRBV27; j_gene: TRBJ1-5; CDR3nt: TGTGCCAGCAGTTTAATGGGAGAAGGGCAGCCCCAGCATTTT; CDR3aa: CASSLMGEGQPQHF
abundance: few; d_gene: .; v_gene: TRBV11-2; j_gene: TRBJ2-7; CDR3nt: TGTGCCAGCCGCCTCGGACTAAACGAGCAGTACTTC; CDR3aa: CASRLGLNEQYF
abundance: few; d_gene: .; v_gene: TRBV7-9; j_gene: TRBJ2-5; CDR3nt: TGTGCCAGCAGCTTAGCTCGGACTCTTATGGAGGAGACCCAGTACTTC; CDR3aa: CASSLARTLMEETQYF
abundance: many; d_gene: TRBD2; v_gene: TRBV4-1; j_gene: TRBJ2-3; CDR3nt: TGCGCCAGCAGCCAACCCGGGCTAGCGGGTGGAGGGGTCGCAGATACGCAGTATTTT; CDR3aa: CASSQPGLAGGGVADTQYF
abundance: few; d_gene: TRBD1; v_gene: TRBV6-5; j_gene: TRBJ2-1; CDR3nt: TGTGCCAGCAGTTACTCGATACGGAACAGGGGATCCTACAATGAGCAGTTCTTC; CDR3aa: CASSYSIRNRGSYNEQFF
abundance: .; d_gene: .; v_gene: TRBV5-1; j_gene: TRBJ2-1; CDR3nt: TGCGCCAGCAGCTTGGAGGGGACTCCGAATAATGAGCAGTTCTTC; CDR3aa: CASSLEGTPNNEQFF
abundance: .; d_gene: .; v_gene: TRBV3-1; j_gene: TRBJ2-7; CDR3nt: TGTGCCAGCACGGGAGAATTCTCCTACGAGCAGTACTTC; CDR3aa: CASTGEFSYEQYF
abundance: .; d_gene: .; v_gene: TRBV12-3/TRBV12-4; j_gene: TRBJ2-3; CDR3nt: TGTGCCAGCAGTTTAGATCGACATCCTAGCACAGATACGCAGTATTTT; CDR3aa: CASSLDRHPSTDTQYF
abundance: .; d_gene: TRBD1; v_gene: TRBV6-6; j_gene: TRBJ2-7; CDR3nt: TGTACCAGCAGCCCCGGGACAGGTACTCGCGAGCAGTACTTC; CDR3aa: CTSSPGTGTREQYF
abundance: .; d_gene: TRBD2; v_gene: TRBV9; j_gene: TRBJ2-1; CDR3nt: TGTGCCAGCAGCGTAGTAGCGGGAGGGCCGGCGGGGGAGCAGTTCTTC; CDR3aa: CASSVVAGGPAGEQFF
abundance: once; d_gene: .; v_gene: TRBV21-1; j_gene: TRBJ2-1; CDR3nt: TGTGCCAGCAAGCAAAAGGCGGGGGGGCGGTTGGCTGAGCAGTTCTTC; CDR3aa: CASKQKAGGRLAEQFF
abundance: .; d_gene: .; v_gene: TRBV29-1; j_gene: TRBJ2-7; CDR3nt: TGCAGCTCGGCGGACAACTACGAGCAGTACTTC; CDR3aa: CSSADNYEQYF
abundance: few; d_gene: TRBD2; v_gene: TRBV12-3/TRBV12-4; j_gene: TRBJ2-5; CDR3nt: TGTGCCAGCACCCGTGGACTAGCGGCTCAAGAGACCCAGTACTTC; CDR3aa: CASTRGLAAQETQYF
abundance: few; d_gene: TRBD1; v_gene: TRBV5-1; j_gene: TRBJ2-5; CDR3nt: TGCGCCAGCAGCTTGGCCGTACGGGACAGGTCGCGGGAGACCCAGTACTTC; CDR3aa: CASSLAVRDRSRETQYF
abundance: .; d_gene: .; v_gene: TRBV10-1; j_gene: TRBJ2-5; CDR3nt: TGCGCCAGCAGTGGACACCAAGAGACCCAGTACTTC; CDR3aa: CASSGHQETQYF
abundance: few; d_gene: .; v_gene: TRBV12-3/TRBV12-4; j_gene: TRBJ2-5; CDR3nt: TGTGCCAGCAGTTTAGGCCGAGCGGATGGGGGAGAGACCCAGTACTTC; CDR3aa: CASSLGRADGGETQYF
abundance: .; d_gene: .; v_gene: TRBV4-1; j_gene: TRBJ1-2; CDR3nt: TGCGCCAGCAGCCAAGATTGGGACATTTATGGCTACACCTTC; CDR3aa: CASSQDWDIYGYTF
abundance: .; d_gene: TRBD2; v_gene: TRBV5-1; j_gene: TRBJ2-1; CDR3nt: TGCGCCAGCAGGCTAGCGGGAGGGTCGCAATCCTACAATGAGCAGTTCTTC; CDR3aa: CASRLAGGSQSYNEQFF
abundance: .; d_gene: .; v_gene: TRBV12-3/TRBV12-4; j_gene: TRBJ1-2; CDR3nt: TGTGCCAGCAGCCCTCAACGGAGTTTCTATGGCTACACCTTC; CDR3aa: CASSPQRSFYGYTF
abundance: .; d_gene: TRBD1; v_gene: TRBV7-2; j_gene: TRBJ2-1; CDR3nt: TGTGCCAGCAGCTCCCGGACAGGATATAACTACAATGAGCAGTTCTTC; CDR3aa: CASSSRTGYNYNEQFF
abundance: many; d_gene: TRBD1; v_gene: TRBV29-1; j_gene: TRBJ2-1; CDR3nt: TGCAGCGCCGGACAGGGGGTTGACTACAATGAGCAGTTCTTC; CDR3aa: CSAGQGVDYNEQFF
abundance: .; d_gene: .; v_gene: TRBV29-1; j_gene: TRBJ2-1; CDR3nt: TGCAGCGTTGAAGGGGAGGGGGTTGGGAATGAGCAGTTCTTC; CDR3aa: CSVEGEGVGNEQFF
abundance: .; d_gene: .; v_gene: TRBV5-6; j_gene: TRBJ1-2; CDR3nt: TGTGCCAGCAGCTCCTCCGGGCCCCGTGGCTATGGCTACACCTTC; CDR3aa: CASSSSGPRGYGYTF
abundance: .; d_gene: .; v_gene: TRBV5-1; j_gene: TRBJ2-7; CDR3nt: TGCGCCAGCAGCTTGGAACAGGGTATCGACGAGCAGTACTTC; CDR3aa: CASSLEQGIDEQYF
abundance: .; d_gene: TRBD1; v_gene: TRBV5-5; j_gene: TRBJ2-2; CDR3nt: TGTGCCAGCAGCTTGTTCCAGGGGGCCACCGGGGAGCTGTTTTTT; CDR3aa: CASSLFQGATGELFF
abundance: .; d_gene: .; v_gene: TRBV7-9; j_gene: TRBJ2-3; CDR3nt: TGTGCCAGCAGCCGACAACGAACAACAGACGACACAGATACGCAGTATTTT; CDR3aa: CASSRQRTTDDTDTQYF
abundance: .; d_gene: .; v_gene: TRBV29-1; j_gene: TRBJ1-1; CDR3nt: TGCAGCAACCAACTTCATCAGGGCACTGAAGCTTTCTTT; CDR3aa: CSNQLHQGTEAFF
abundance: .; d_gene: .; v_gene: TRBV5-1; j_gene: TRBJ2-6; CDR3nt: TGCGCCAGCAGCCCTAGTGTTAACTCTGGGGCCAACGTCCTGACTTTC; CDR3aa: CASSPSVNSGANVLTF
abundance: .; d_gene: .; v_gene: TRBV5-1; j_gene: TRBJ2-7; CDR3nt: TGCGCCAGCAGCTTCCCCGGGACCGACTACGAGCAGTACTTC; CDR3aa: CASSFPGTDYEQYF
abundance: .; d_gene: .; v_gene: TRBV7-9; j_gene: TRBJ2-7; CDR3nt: TGTGCCAGCAGCCTGAGAGCCTCCTACGAGCAGTACTTC; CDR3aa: CASSLRASYEQYF
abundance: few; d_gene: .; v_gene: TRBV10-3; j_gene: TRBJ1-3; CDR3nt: TGTGCCATCAGTGTCACCTCCTCTGGAAACACCATATATTTT; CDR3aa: CAISVTSSGNTIYF
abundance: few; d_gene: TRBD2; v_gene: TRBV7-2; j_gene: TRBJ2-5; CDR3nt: TGTGCCAGCAGCCCGGGACTAGCGGGGGCTGAGACCCAGTACTTC; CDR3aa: CASSPGLAGAETQYF
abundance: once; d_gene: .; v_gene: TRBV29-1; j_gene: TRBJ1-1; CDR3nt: TGCAGCGTCGTGGGGGTACTGCAGAACACTGAAGCTTTCTTT; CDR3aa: CSVVGVLQNTEAFF
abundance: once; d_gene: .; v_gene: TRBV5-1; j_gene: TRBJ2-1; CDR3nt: TGCGCCAGCAGCTGGGCGGATAGCTCCTACAATGAGCAGTTCTTC; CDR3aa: CASSWADSSYNEQFF
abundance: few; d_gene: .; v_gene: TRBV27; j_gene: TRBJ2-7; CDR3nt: TGTGCCAGCAGTTTTGTTGGACAGCGCTGGGCCTACGAGCAGTACTTC; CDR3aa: CASSFVGQRWAYEQYF
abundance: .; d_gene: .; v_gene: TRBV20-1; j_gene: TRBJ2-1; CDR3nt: TGCAGTGCTGAGCCTAGAGGGCAGGGAACCTACAATGAGCAGTTCTTC; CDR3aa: CSAEPRGQGTYNEQFF
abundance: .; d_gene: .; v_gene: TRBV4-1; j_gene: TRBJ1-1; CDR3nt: TGCGCCAGCAGCCAAGATCTCAAGGGAAGGCCTGAACCTTTCTTT; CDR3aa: CASSQDLKGRPEPFF
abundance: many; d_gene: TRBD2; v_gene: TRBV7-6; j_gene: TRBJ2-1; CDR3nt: TGTGCCAGCAGCCCGACTAGCGGTACCTACAATGAGCAGTTCTTC; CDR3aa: CASSPTSGTYNEQFF
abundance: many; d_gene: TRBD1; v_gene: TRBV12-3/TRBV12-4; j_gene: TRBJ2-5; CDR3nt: TGTGCCAGCAGACCGACAGGGTCTGAGACCCAGTACTTC; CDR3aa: CASRPTGSETQYF
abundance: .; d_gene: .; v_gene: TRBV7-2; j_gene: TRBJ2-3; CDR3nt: TGTGCCAGCAGCGCTAAGGACGGACGGGAAGATACGCAGTATTTT; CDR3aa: CASSAKDGREDTQYF
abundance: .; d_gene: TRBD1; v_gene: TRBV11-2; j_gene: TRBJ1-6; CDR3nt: TGTGCCAGCAGCTTGGGGACGGGACAGGCGCTGTATTCACCCCTCCACTTT; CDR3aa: CASSLGTGQALYSPLHF
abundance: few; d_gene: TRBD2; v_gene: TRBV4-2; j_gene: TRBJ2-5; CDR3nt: TGTGCCAGCAGCCAAGGCTCAGCGGGAGGGCGAGAGACCCAGTACTTC; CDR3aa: CASSQGSAGGRETQYF
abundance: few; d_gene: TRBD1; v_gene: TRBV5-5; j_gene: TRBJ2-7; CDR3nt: TGTGCCAGCAGCTTCTACGACAGGGCCGCAGAGCAGTACTTC; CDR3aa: CASSFYDRAAEQYF
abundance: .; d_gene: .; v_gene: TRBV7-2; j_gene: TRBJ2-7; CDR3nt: TGTGCCAGCAGCCCACTAGGCGCTAGCGCTATTTACGAGCAGTACTTC; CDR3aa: CASSPLGASAIYEQYF
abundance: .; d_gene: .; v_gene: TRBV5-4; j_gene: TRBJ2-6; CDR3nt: TGTGCCAGCAGCTTGGTTAGAGGAGCTGGGGCCAACGTCCTGACTTTC; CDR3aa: CASSLVRGAGANVLTF
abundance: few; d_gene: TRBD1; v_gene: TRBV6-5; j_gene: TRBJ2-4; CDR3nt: TGTGCCAGCAGTTTCATGACAGGGAAGAGCATTCAGTACTTC; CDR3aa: CASSFMTGKSIQYF
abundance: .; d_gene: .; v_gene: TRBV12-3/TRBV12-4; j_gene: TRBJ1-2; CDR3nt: TGTGTCAGCAGTCCAGGCTGGGGGGGCTATGGCTACACCTTC; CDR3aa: CVSSPGWGGYGYTF
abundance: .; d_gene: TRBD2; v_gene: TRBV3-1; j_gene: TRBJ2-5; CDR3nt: TGTGCCAGCAGCCAAGATCCGTGGACTAGCGGGGGCAACCAAGAGACCCAGTACTTC; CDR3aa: CASSQDPWTSGGNQETQYF
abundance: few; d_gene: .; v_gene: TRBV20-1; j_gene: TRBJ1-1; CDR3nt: TGCAGTGCTCTCATCCCGGCGGGGGGAGGGCAGAACACTGAAGCTTTCTTT; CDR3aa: CSALIPAGGGQNTEAFF
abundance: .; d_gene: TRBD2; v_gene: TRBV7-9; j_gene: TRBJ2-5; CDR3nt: TGTGCCAGCAGCCCCCCTATTGCGGGAGGGTACCAAGAGACCCAGTACTTC; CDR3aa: CASSPPIAGGYQETQYF
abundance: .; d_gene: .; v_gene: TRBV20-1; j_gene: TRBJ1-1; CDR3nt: TGCAGTGCTAGAGAGGCGAAGAAGAGTCCATACACTGAAGCTTTCTTT; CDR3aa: CSAREAKKSPYTEAFF
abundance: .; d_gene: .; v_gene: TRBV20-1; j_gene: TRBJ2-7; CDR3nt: TGCAGTGCTAGAGAGGTAAAGAGAAATTCCTACGAGCAGTACTTC; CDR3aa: CSAREVKRNSYEQYF
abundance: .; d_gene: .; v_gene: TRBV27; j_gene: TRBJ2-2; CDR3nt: TGTGCCAGCAGTTTCGGAGCGAATGAAGGGGAGCTGTTTTTT; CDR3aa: CASSFGANEGELFF
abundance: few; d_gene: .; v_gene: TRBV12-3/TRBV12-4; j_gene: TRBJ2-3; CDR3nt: TGTGCCAGCAGACCGACCGCAGATACGCAGTATTTT; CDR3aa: CASRPTADTQYF
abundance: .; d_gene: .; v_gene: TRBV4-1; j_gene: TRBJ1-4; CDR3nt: TGCGCCAGCAGCCCCCGGGACACCGAAAAACTGTTTTTT; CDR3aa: CASSPRDTEKLFF
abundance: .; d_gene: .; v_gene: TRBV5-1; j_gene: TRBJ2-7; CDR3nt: TGCGCCAGCAGCTCCGGGGGAAGAACCTCCTACGAGCAGTACTTC; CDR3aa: CASSSGGRTSYEQYF
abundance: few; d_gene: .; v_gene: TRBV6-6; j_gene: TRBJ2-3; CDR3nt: TGTGCCAGCAGTTCCTCTCCGAGGGATACGCAGTATTTT; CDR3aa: CASSSSPRDTQYF
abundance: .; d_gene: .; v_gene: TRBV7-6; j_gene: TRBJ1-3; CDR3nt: TGTGCCAGCAGCGACGCCCCAGGGGTAGCTGGAAACACCATATATTTT; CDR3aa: CASSDAPGVAGNTIYF
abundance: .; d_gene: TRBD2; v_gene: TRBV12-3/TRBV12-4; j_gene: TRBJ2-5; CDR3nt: TGTGCCAGCAGTTTACATCCGGGAGGAGAGACCCAGTACTTC; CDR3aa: CASSLHPGGETQYF